Presented here are 21 T cell receptor beta chains from one specimen sequenced in a study of cytomegalovirus exposure and HLA in healthy donors. The table came from immunoSEQ multiplex PCR; TCRdb's copy has only in-frame clones and leaves some out. In the table there are 50,000 to 65,000 clones, approximately 95% of which are singletons. Sequencing was performed on PBMCs. The receptors here all came from a woman aged 18-35 years in good health and CMV-seropositive.

In its sample, this clone was seen once. This chain connects TRBV27 to TRBJ1-4; D is uncertain. V lost 4 bases, J lost 8 bases, and 17 bases lay in between. CDR1 is MNHEY, CDR2 SMNVEV, per germline (reference sequence). The length of the CDR3 is 15 residues. CDR3 DNA sequence: TGTGCCAGCAGTTCCCGCTTGACCCGAGGAGAAAAACTGTTTTTT. Residues: CASSSRLTRGEKLFF. Variable domain in full (rest from reference TRBV27 and TRBJ1-4): EAQVTQNPRYLITVTGKKLTVTCSQNMNHEYMSWYRQDPGLGLRQIYYSMNVEVTDKGDVPEGYKVSRKEKRNFPLILESPSPNQTSLYFCASSSRLTRGEKLFFGSGTQLSVL.

This chain connects TRBV9 to TRBJ2-2; 8 bases are shared with TRBD1. The CDR3 runs 17 residues. V lost 0 bases to trimming and J lost 5 bases; unmatched junction nucleotides: 9. Germline V lookup: CDR1 SGDLS, CDR2 YYNGEE. CDR3 sequence reads: CASSVAQTGQGTGELFF. As DNA, the CDR3 is TGTGCCAGCAGCGTAGCCCAAACCGGACAGGGAACCGGGGAGCTGTTTTTT.

J is TRBJ2-5 and V is TRBV27; possible D gene TRBD1, 5 bases. Per the germline V gene, CDR1 is MNHEY and CDR2 is SMNVEV (reference sequence). The CDR3 has 16 residues. Trimming left V 7 bases short and J 0 bases short, with 18 bases between. CDR3 in amino acids: CASTRQGASYQETQYF. CDR3 bases: TGTGCCAGCACTAGACAAGGGGCCTCGTACCAAGAGACCCAGTACTTC.

V is TRBV7-9 and J is TRBJ1-3, with D maybe TRBD1 (6 bases). V gave up 2 bases and J gave up 2 bases, with 13 bases separating them. CDR3 length: 16 amino acids. Per germline, CDR1 SEHNR and CDR2 FQNEAQ (reference sequence). DNA of the CDR3: TGTGCCAGCAGCTTAATAACAGGGTATACTGGAAACACCATATATTTT. Protein sequence: CASSLITGYTGNTIYF.

This rearrangement joins TRBV27 to TRBJ2-1; 7 bases agree with TRBD1. Trimming at V came to 5 bases and at J to 1 base, leaving 11 bases not matched to a gene. The CDR3 covers 17 residues. CDR1 is MNHEY and CDR2 is SMNVEV in the germline V gene (reference sequence). CDR3 DNA sequence: TGTGCCAGCAGTAAAAGGAACCGGGACAGATCCTACAATGAGCAGTTCTTC. This sequence encodes CASSKRNRDRSYNEQFF.

Only one count was recorded for this clone. This sequence joins TRBV6-4 and TRBJ1-1; D is perhaps TRBD1 (5 bases). The CDR3 runs 14 residues. V was cut by 7 bases and J by 0 bases, with 12 bases left in between. The germline V gene encodes CDR1 MRHNA and CDR2 SNTAGT. The CDR3, as DNA: TGTGCCAGCAAAGGGGAAGCAATGAACACTGAAGCTTTCTTT. It specifies CASKGEAMNTEAFF.

V is TRBV6-1 and J is TRBJ2-7, with D unresolved. This CDR3 spans 15 amino acids. Germline assignment: CDR1 MNHNS and CDR2 SASEGT. V lost 7 bases and J 4 bases, leaving 20 bases between the germline ends. The CDR3 sequence: CASTDLRGGAYEQYF. CDR3 nucleotide sequence: TGTGCCAGCACCGACCTGCGAGGCGGAGCTTACGAGCAGTACTTC.

This sequence joins TRBV10-3 and TRBJ1-5; possibly TRBD1 for D (5 bases). Trimming pared 0 bases from V and 4 bases from J, leaving 7 bases between. CDR3 length: 14 amino acids. Germline values: CDR1 ENHRY, CDR2 SYGVKD. CDR3 amino acids: CAISESGDNQPQHF. CDR3 bases: TGTGCCATCAGTGAGTCAGGGGATAATCAGCCCCAGCATTTT.

The V and J genes are TRBV7-2 and TRBJ1-6; perhaps TRBD1 as D (5 bases). V lost 1 base and J lost 5, with 9 bases in between. This CDR3 has 15 residues. CDR1 SGHTA and CDR2 FQGNSA come from the germline V gene. In nucleotides, the CDR3 is TGTGCCAGCAGCTTAGACCCGGGGGATAATTCACCCCTCCACTTT. It specifies CASSLDPGDNSPLHF.

This clone was observed once. The J gene is TRBJ1-6, the V gene TRBV7-2, with TRBD1 identical over 10 bases. This CDR3 has 14 residues. V shed 3 bases, J shed 7 bases, and the junction held 0 bases outside the gene matches. The germline V gene encodes CDR1 SGHTA and CDR2 FQGNSA. Written as DNA, the CDR3 is TGTGCCAGCAGCTTGGACAGGGGGAATTCACCCCTCCACTTT. The encoded protein is CASSLDRGNSPLHF.

This clone was recorded only once. This CDR3 is CASSSLAGVLMGNEQFF. The CDR3, as DNA: TGTGCCAGCAGTTCCCTGGCCGGGGTCCTGATGGGGAATGAGCAGTTCTTC. The chain carries TRBV28 and TRBJ2-1; D perhaps matches TRBD2 (5 bases). The CDR3 covers 17 residues. Germline-derived CDR1 and CDR2 are MDHEN and SYDVKM. Deletions cut 4 bases from V and 7 bases from J, with 23 bases between.

The rearrangement uses TRBV15 and TRBJ2-2; no clear D gene. The CDR3 runs to 14 residues. V dropped 3 bases and J dropped 1 base, with 6 bases sitting between them. Germline V gene sequence: CDR1 LNHNV, CDR2 YYDKDF (reference sequence). This CDR3 is CATSSPENTGELFF. CDR3 nucleotides: TGTGCCACCAGCAGCCCAGAGAACACCGGGGAGCTGTTTTTT.

The gene calls are TRBV5-1 and TRBJ1-4; weak D call: TRBD1 (5 bases). This CDR3 spans 17 amino acids. The V end lost 3 bases, the J end lost 2 bases, and 17 bases lay between the germline ends. Germline CDR1 reads SGHRS; CDR2 reads YFSETQ. In DNA, the CDR3 is TGCGCCAGCAGCTCACCTACAGTTGGGGGGACTAATGAAAAACTGTTTTTT. It yields the protein CASSSPTVGGTNEKLFF.

The chain has TRBV7-3 and TRBJ2-2; 9 bases match TRBD2. In germline, CDR1 is SGHTA, CDR2 FQGTGA. V shed 1 base, J shed 4 bases, and the junction held 4 bases outside the gene matches. The CDR3 sequence is 16 residues long. CDR3 protein: CASSLMASGITGELFF. The CDR3 region has the DNA TGTGCCAGCAGCTTAATGGCTAGCGGGATCACCGGGGAGCTGTTTTTT. Combining the CDR3 with reference TRBV7-3 and TRBJ2-2 gives the whole variable domain GAGVSQTPSNKVTEKGKYVELRCDPISGHTALYWYRQSLGQGPEFLIYFQGTGAADDSGLPNDRFFAVRPEGSVSTLKIQRTERGDSAVYLCASSLMASGITGELFFGEGSRLTVL.

This chain uses TRBV9 with TRBJ1-5, with D hard to call. The CDR3 contains 15 residues. Trimming removed 0 bases at V and 3 bases at J, with 10 bases between. CDR1 is SGDLS, CDR2 YYNGEE, per germline. This chain's CDR3 is CASSVGGRNNQPQHF. The CDR3 DNA is TGTGCCAGCAGCGTAGGAGGGCGGAACAATCAGCCCCAGCATTTT.

The V call is TRBV27, the J call TRBJ2-3, with 9 positions matching TRBD2. Germline CDR1 MNHEY, CDR2 SMNVEV (reference sequence). V shed 3 bases and J 0 bases; nucleotides not matched to a gene: 4. This CDR3 has 16 amino acids. The CDR3 sequence: CASSFRAGGSTDTQYF. CDR3 bases: TGTGCCAGCAGTTTTAGGGCGGGAGGGAGCACAGATACGCAGTATTTT.

V usage is TRBV27 and J usage is TRBJ1-1; 8 nucleotides align to TRBD1. Per germline, CDR1 MNHEY and CDR2 SMNVEV (reference sequence). This CDR3 is 14 amino acids long. The V segment lost 3 bases and the J segment 2 bases; nucleotides outside the gene matches: 2. The CDR3 bases are TGTGCCAGCAGTTTCCAGGGGGCAAACACTGAAGCTTTCTTT. This codes for CASSFQGANTEAFF.

The CDR3 sequence is CASSLAGGTDTQYF. CDR3 in DNA: TGTGCCAGCAGCCTAGCGGGAGGGACAGATACGCAGTATTTT. The rearrangement uses TRBV6-4 and TRBJ2-3, with TRBD2 matching 12 bases. From germline, CDR1 is MRHNA and CDR2 SNTAGT. V lost 6 bases and J lost 3; bases outside the gene matches: 1. The length of the CDR3 is 14 residues.

This chain joins TRBV28 and TRBJ2-7; a weak D match, TRBD2 (6 bases). Deletions cut 4 bases from V and 3 bases from J, with 16 bases between. This CDR3 spans 15 amino acids. Looked up from germline, CDR1 is MDHEN and CDR2 is SYDVKM. CDR3 residues: CASSSRVQRVYEQYF. The CDR3 DNA reads TGTGCCAGCAGTTCCAGGGTCCAGCGGGTCTACGAGCAGTACTTC.

V and J are TRBV10-2 and TRBJ1-2, with 7 bases aligning to TRBD1. The CDR3 runs 13 residues. Looked up from germline, CDR1 is WSHSY and CDR2 is SAAADI. V trimming: 6 bases; J trimming: 8 bases; junction bases outside the gene matches: 9. The CDR3 nucleotides are TGCGCCAGCAGCTACGACAGGGATAGGGGCTACACCTTC. It yields the protein CASSYDRDRGYTF.

This clone was counted a few times. The genes are TRBV29-1 and TRBJ2-5; D not resolved. CDR1 and CDR2 from the germline V gene are SQVTM and ANQGSEA. The CDR3 totals 12 residues. Trimming left V 3 bases short and J 4 bases short, with 9 bases between. The CDR3 region has the DNA TGCAGCGTTGAGGGCTTAGGAGAGACCCAGTACTTC. Translating it yields CSVEGLGETQYF.